This T cell receptor (beta chain) was sequenced for a study of blood T cell repertoires in COVID-19. Study details: Sites across the United States, Italy and Spain contributed samples from acute and convalescent COVID-19. PBMCs, B-cell-depleted T cells, or T cells provided the cDNA or gDNA that made up the material.

Germline assignment: CDR1 MRHNA and CDR2 SNTAGT. This CDR3 spans 13 amino acids. The germline V and J ends were trimmed by 3 bases and 9 bases, with 9 bases remaining between them. Original processing methods: Cell counts per sample came from amplifying reference gene primers. Clones were read by immunoSEQ multiplex PCR, and TCRdb kept only the in-frame ones, dropping some. V and J calls and clone size are given by that table; D and trimming were obtained from the DNA. This sample yields around 200,000 clones, of which roughly 88% are seen a single time; 4.5% to 6.5% belongs to the top ten. This sequence originates from a man aged 35 to 55 with acute COVID-19. The chain carries TRBV6-4 and TRBJ1-6; possibly TRBD1 for D (5 bases). The source material was PBMCs or T cells enriched from blood (not recorded which). CDR3 in DNA: TGTGCCAGCAGTGAAAGGGGAGGTTCACCCCTCCACTTT. This sequence encodes CASSERGGSPLHF.